The present T cell receptor (beta chain) was sequenced within a study of blood T cell repertoires in COVID-19 (dated by TCRdb to 2020 to 2022). For context, the study as a whole: The collaborator samples originated in the United States, Italy and Spain and spanned the acute and convalescent phases of COVID-19. The material from the prospective study consisted of cDNA or gDNA derived from T cells, B-cell-depleted T cells, or PBMCs. Subjects who had been exposed to COVID-19, were actively infected with it, or had recovered from it provided the deeply sampled blood TCRbeta repertoires that made up the dataset. A freely available public database, intended as a resource for researchers studying the immune response to SARS-CoV-2, is where the repertoires were released. Samples were obtained from the ongoing ImmuneRACE study (first 160 participants) and from some 1,200 subjects provided by 6 global collaborators. Nearly every sample came with metadata listing a de-identified subject ID, COVID-19 status, age in years and sex. Where available, HLA class I and class II types were taken from metadata supplied by the sample provider and were not determined by assay-based typing.

Turning to this clone: It has no known antigen specificity. The record has no base qualities; no much larger clone is one base away.

The immunoSEQ Assay, a bias-controlled multiplex PCR, was used to amplify TCRbeta CDR3 regions from genomic DNA. On the authors' methods: The number of nucleated cells in each sample was estimated by amplification of reference gene primers within the assay. Sequence reads were collapsed and filtered to measure the absolute abundance of every unique TCRbeta CDR3 rearrangement. For each sample, productive Simpson clonality was calculated by taking the square root of Simpson's diversity index across productive rearrangements. TCRdb provides this immuneACCESS table in a form limited to in-frame rearrangements. Some clones are lacking; in checked studies, under half of them reflect an unresolved V gene, and why the rest are absent is not known. That table is the source of V, J and clone size, and D and trimming were worked out from the DNA. The sample table lists roughly 40,000 clones, about four fifths of them with a count of one. The ten largest clones add up to under 50% of the sample.

Collaborating institutions collected whole blood in K2EDTA tubes following their own protocols. For TCRbeta analysis, collaborator samples were shipped as frozen whole blood, as isolated PBMCs, or as DNA extracted from either sample type. Beyond this particular receptor, the publication reports: The quantity of clinical and demographic metadata differed by source and by participant and was supplied without curation.

The CDR3 runs 12 amino acids, cysteine and phenylalanine included. Just the 36-base CDR3 DNA is kept, in frame starting at base 1. A distance of 8 bases separates the germline ends of V and J, which lose 7 bases and 4 bases respectively. Sequences MNHEY (CDR1) and SVGAGI (CDR2) are obtained from the germline V gene. The sequence joins TRBV6-5 to TRBJ1-5, with no reliable assignment of the D segment. The sample taken for sequencing was peripheral blood. The TCR sequence derives from a woman older than 75 with active or convalescent COVID-19. The nucleotides read TGTGCCAGCATGAGACTGAATCAGCCCCAGCATTTT. Its product reads: CASMRLNQPQHF.